The source of this TCR beta chain is a study of cytomegalovirus exposure and HLA in healthy donors. This clone has just one count. The primer mix had 60 Vbeta and 13 Jbeta primers. Sequencing was performed with immunoSEQ multiplex PCR; in TCRdb, only in-frame clones are kept and a portion is missing. The data contain 200,000 to 250,000 clones, over 75% of them singletons. Germline values: CDR1 SEHNR, CDR2 FQNEAQ (reference sequence). Trimming took off 5 bases at V and 4 bases at J, with 19 bases between the two ends. The CDR3 runs 16 residues. Input material: PBMCs. The chain recombines TRBV7-9 with TRBJ2-3, with a weak D call TRBD2 (6 bases). The TCR originated in a woman in her 30s in good health and CMV-seronegative. The CDR3 loop is CASSPGLTGKADTQYF. DNA for the CDR3: TGTGCCAGCAGCCCGGGACTCACCGGAAAGGCAGATACGCAGTATTTT.